This TCR beta chain appears in the sequencing data of a study of control samples from healthy donors and cancer patients. The CDR3 runs 14 residues. Unmatched junction bases numbered 8, after V lost 4 bases and J lost 8 bases. CDR1 is SEHNR, CDR2 FQNEAQ, per germline (reference sequence). Some clones are missing from TCRdb's copy, which holds only in-frame ones; the method was immunoSEQ multiplex PCR. The sample contains around 75,000 clones, roughly 92% of which appear only once. This sequence originates from a woman aged 60 to 75 in good health. The chain links TRBV7-9 to TRBJ2-1, with 7 positions matching TRBD1. The sequencing input was blood. CDR3 residues: CASSSGTEADEQFF. CDR3 bases: TGTGCCAGCAGCTCCGGGACAGAAGCCGATGAGCAGTTCTTC.